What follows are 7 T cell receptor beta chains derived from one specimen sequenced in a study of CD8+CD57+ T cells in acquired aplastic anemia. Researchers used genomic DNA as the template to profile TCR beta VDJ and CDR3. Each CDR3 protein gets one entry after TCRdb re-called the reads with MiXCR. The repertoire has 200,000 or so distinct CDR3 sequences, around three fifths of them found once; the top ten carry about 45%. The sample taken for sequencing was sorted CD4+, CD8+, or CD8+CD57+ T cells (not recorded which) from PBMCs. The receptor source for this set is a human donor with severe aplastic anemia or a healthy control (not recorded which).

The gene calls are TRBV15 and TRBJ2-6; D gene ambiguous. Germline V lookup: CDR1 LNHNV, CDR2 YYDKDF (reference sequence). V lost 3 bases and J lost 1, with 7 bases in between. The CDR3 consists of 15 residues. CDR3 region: CATSSDSSGANVLTF. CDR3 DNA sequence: TGTGCCACCAGCAGCGATTCTTCTGGGGCCAACGTCCTGACTTTC.

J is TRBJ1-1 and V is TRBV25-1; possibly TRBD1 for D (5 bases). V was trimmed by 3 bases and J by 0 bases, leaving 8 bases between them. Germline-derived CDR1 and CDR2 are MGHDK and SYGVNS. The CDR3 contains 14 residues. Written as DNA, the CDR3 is TGTGCCAGCAGTGACGGGGGGGTGAACACTGAAGCTTTCTTT. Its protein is CASSDGGVNTEAFF.

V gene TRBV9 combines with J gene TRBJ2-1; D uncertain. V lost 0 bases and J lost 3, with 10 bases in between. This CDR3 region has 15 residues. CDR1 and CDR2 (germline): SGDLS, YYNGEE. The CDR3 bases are TGTGCCAGCAGCGTAGGACTGTCAAGCTACAATGAGCAGTTCTTC. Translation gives CASSVGLSSYNEQFF.

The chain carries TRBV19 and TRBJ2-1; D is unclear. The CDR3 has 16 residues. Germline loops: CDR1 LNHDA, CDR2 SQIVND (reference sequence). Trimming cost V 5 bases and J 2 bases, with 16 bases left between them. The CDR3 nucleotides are TGTGCCAGTAGTTCTCGGAACAGCCAGACCTACAATGAGCAGTTCTTC. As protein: CASSSRNSQTYNEQFF.

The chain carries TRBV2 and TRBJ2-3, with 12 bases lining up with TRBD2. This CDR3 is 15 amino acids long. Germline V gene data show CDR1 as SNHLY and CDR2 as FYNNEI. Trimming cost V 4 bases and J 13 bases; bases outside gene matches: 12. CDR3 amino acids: CASSAFRLAGGPEYF. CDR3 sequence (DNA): TGTGCCAGCAGTGCCTTCCGGCTAGCGGGAGGGCCAGAGTATTTT.

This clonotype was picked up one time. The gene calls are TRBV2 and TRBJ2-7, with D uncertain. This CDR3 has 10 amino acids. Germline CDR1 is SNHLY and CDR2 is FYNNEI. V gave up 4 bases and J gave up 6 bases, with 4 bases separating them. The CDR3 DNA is TGTGCCAGCAGTGCCCCCGAGCAGTACTTC. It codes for CASSAPEQYF.

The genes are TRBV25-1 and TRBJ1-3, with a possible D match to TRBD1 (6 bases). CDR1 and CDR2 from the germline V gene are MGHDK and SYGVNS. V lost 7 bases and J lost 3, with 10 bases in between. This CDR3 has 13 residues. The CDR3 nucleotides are TGTGCCAGCATTGGGACATATGGAAACACCATATATTTT. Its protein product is CASIGTYGNTIYF.